This T cell receptor (beta chain) came from a study of T cell responses to AZD1222 COVID-19 vaccine. Study findings and constraints: Clonal diversity may have been underestimated in mostly white British donors.

This CDR3 comprises 16 residues. CDR1 is LGHNA and CDR2 is YNFKEQ in the germline V gene. Trimming left V 0 bases short and J 0 bases short, with 12 bases between. Data came from immunoSEQ multiplex PCR; TCRdb stores just in-frame clones and leaves some out. Of approximately 57,000 clones in the sample, approximately 86% are singletons; the top ten hold 15% to 20%. To note about this clone: The antigen remains undetermined.

The sample was peripheral blood, taken on day 0 of AZD1222 vaccination. The TCR comes from an adult in good health. The gene calls are TRBV4-2 and TRBJ2-7; TRBD2 is a possible D gene (5 bases). CDR3 loop: CASSQDAPGSSYEQYF. CDR3 nucleotide sequence: TGTGCCAGCAGCCAAGATGCCCCTGGGAGCTCCTACGAGCAGTACTTC.